These 3 T cell receptor beta chains were sequenced from one sample in a study of Ad26.COV2.S vaccination and SARS-CoV-2 variants. The assay was immunoSEQ multiplex PCR, and TCRdb's table has in-frame clones only and misses some. The sample yields 440,000 or so clones, nearly 90% seen once. This sample's treatment: around 19 received Ad26.COV2.S at low or high dose, single or two shots; a few received placebo; per-sample allocation not given. The study sampled participants on day 63 after the first vaccine or placebo injection. Sequencing was performed on peripheral blood, taken in a trial of Ad26.COV2.S vaccine versus placebo. These TCRs come from a person between 18 and 60 years old who received the Ad26.COV2.S COVID-19 vaccine or a placebo.

The rearrangement joins TRBV11-2 to TRBJ1-1; 8 bases agree with TRBD1. The CDR3 loop spans 15 amino acids. Unmatched junction bases numbered 6, after V lost 1 base and J lost 5 bases. The germline V gene has CDR1 SGHAT and CDR2 FQNNGV. The DNA of the CDR3 is TGTGCCAGCAGCTTAGGGACAGGGAGGTGGACTGAAGCTTTCTTT. It codes for CASSLGTGRWTEAFF. Together with reference TRBV11-2 and TRBJ1-1, the CDR3 gives the full variable domain: EAGVAQSPRYKIIEKRQSVAFWCNPISGHATLYWYQQILGQGPKLLIQFQNNGVVDDSQLPKDRFSAERLKGVDSTLKIQPAKLEDSAVYLCASSLGTGRWTEAFFGQGTRLTVV.

CDR3 residues: CASSQGEGSSGYTF. The CDR3 nucleotides are TGTGCCAGCAGCCAAGGGGAAGGATCCTCTGGCTACACCTTC. This sequence joins TRBV3-1 (or the pseudogene TRBV3-2) and TRBJ1-2; D is uncertain. Germline CDR1 LGHDT, CDR2 YNNKEL (reference sequence). CDR3 length: 14 residues. Trimming shortened V by 1 base and J by 7 bases, and 13 bases separated the two germline ends.

The rearrangement links TRBV4-2 to TRBJ2-4, with D maybe TRBD2 (6 bases). Trimming left V 1 base short and J 8 bases short, with 12 bases between. Germline V gene lookup returns CDR1 LGHNA and CDR2 YNFKEQ. The CDR3 has 14 residues. The CDR3 DNA is TGTGCCAGCAGCCAAGGTTCCGGGGGAGACATTCAGTACTTC. This encodes CASSQGSGGDIQYF.